The source of this TCR beta chain is a study of cytomegalovirus exposure and HLA in healthy donors. Overall study findings and caveats: TCR clusters originating in the first cohort tended to co-occur in the 110 or so validation repertoires, according to a later analysis. Whilst most TCR sequences proved rare, a subset of public TCRs occurred across many donors. Specificity for CMV antigens was confirmed in vitro for a few of the CMV-associated chains.

This clone came up once. Its antigen is undetermined. The V end was cut by 4 bases, the J end by 4 bases, with 5 bases between. In germline, CDR1 is GTSNPN, CDR2 SVGIG (reference sequence). The CDR3 spans 11 residues. Here immunoSEQ multiplex PCR was the method, and the copy in TCRdb shows in-frame clones only, minus some. The sample lists some 150,000 clones; 75% to 90% were seen once. Separation from the 666-subject first cohort characterized the 120-subject validation cohort, to which the donors belonged. The sample comprised PBMCs. The sequence came from a man younger than 35 in good health and CMV-seropositive. The V and J genes are TRBV30 and TRBJ2-1; D is unresolved. The CDR3 DNA reads TGTGCCTGGATGAGGTACAATGAGCAGTTCTTC. As protein: CAWMRYNEQFF.